This TCR beta chain was recovered during a study of CD8+ T cells in alopecia areata. Study-wide background: Oral tofacitinib, 5 to 10 mg twice daily, was given in an open-label trial.

As regards this clone: The antigen remains unidentified.

Those with alopecia areata gave lesional scalp punch biopsies and peripheral blood. General study results and limits: Scalp samples also yield sequences from resident alphabeta T cells of normal skin. Relative to normal scalp, lesional scalp, especially alopecia totalis/universalis, showed higher clonality.

RNA, once extracted, was reverse transcribed into cDNA for use as the sequencing template. Only in-frame clones appear in the TCRdb table, and some are missing; sequencing was by immunoSEQ multiplex PCR. The sample records around 140,000 clones, 51% being singletons. Specimen: CD4+ T cells sorted from blood, collected at week 0. This clonotype originated in a human donor with alopecia areata.

The CDR3 DNA reads TGTGCCTGGGCTCTAGCGGGACCACCAATTTTACTTTACAATGAGCAGTTCTTC. It specifies CAWALAGPPILLYNEQFF. The chain carries TRBV30 and TRBJ2-1; 9 nucleotides agree with TRBD2. The CDR3 spans 18 residues. The trim removed 5 bases at V and 4 bases at J, leaving 18 bases unmatched. Germline V lookup: CDR1 GTSNPN, CDR2 SVGIG (reference sequence).